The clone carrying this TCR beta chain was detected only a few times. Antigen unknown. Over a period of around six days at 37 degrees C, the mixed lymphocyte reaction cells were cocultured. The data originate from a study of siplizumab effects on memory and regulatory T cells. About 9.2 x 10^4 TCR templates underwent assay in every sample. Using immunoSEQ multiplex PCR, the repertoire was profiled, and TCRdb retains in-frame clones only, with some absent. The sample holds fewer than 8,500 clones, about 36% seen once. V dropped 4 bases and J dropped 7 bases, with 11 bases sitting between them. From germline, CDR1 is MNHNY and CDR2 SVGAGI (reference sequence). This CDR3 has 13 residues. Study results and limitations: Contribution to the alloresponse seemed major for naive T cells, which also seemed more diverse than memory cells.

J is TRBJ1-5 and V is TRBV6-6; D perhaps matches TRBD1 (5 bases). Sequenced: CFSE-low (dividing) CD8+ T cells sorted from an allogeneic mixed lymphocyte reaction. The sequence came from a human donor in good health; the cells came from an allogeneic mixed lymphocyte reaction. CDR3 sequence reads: CASSFRGEQPQHF. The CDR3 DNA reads TGTGCCAGCAGTTTCCGGGGGGAACAGCCCCAGCATTTT.